The 30 T cell receptor beta chains given below trace back to one sample, sequenced in a study of post-analysis software for immune sequencing data. Libraries were made from TCR beta cDNA, and they carried unique molecular identifiers. From the PCR reads, TCRdb called clonotypes with MiXCR, one entry per CDR3 protein. Of 150,000 to 200,000 distinct CDR3 sequences listed, around 36% were seen once; the top ten hold 28%. Source: blood, taken after autologous hematopoietic stem cell transplantation. The receptor source for this set is a girl aged 10 to 17 with multiple sclerosis.

This clonotype was found once. A junction end diverges from the germline sequence, so it may reflect a read error. V is TRBV3-1 and J is TRBJ2-1, with 10 positions matching TRBD2. The CDR3 loop spans 13 amino acids. Per the germline V gene, CDR1 is LGHDT and CDR2 is YNNKEL (reference sequence). The CDR3 DNA reads TGTGCCGCCCAGCGGGGGGGCTACAATGGGCAGTTCTTC. The encoded protein is CAAQRGGYNGQFF.

J is TRBJ2-5 and V is TRBV5-1; D gene uncertain. Trimming removed 1 base at V and 5 bases at J, with 9 bases between. CDR1 SGHRS and CDR2 YFSETQ come from the germline V gene. The CDR3 has 13 residues. The CDR3 nucleotides read TGCGCCAGCAGCTTGAGGGCGGACGAGACCCAGTACTTC. Protein sequence: CASSLRADETQYF. Using reference TRBV5-1 and TRBJ2-5 for the parts outside the CDR3, the full variable domain is KAGVTQTPRYLIKTRGQQVTLSCSPISGHRSVSWYQQTPGQGLQFLFEYFSETQRNKGNFPGRFSGRQFSNSRSEMNVSTLELGDSALYLCASSLRADETQYFGPGTRLLVL.

The V call is TRBV4-3, the J call TRBJ2-3; D is uncertain. The CDR3 totals 16 residues. Trimming shortened V by 1 base and J by 5 bases, and 16 bases separated the two germline ends. In germline, CDR1 is LGHNA, CDR2 YSLEER. DNA for the CDR3: TGCGCCAGCAGCCAAGGGGGTAGGCCAACGGGAGATACGCAGTATTTT. Residues: CASSQGGRPTGDTQYF.

The rearrangement uses TRBV7-9 and TRBJ1-1; TRBD1 matches 11 bases. The trim removed 4 bases at V and 4 bases at J, leaving 5 bases unmatched. Germline CDR1 SEHNR, CDR2 FQNEAQ (reference sequence). CDR3 length: 15 residues. The CDR3 reads CASSSLGTGGTEAFF. For the CDR3, the DNA is TGTGCCAGCAGCTCCCTCGGGACAGGGGGCACTGAAGCTTTCTTT.

This clonotype occurred many times. DNA for the CDR3: TGTGCCAGCAGCTTGGACGGACCGTCCCTCGCTTATGGCTACACCTTC. Protein sequence: CASSLDGPSLAYGYTF. The chain recombines TRBV7-2 with TRBJ1-2; no clear D. Trimming left V 3 bases short and J 5 bases short, with 19 bases between. Germline lookup yields CDR1 SGHTA and CDR2 FQGNSA. The CDR3 covers 16 residues. The variable domain in full, with the rest retrieved from reference TRBV7-2 and TRBJ1-2, is GAGVSQSPSNKVTEKGKDVELRCDPISGHTALYWYRQSLGQGLEFLIYFQGNSAPDKSGLPSDRFSAERTGGSVSTLTIQRTQQEDSAVYLCASSLDGPSLAYGYTFGSGTRLTVV.

This clonotype was seen just once. The gene calls are TRBV20-1 and TRBJ1-5, with D tentatively TRBD1 (5 bases). CDR3 length equals 13 residues. Deletions cut 5 bases from V and 9 bases from J, with 17 bases between. Germline CDR1 DFQATT, CDR2 SNEGSKA (reference sequence). CDR3: CSAGGTAGGPQHF. Written as DNA, the CDR3 is TGCAGTGCTGGAGGGACGGCGGGGGGGCCCCAGCATTTT.

This chain joins TRBV15 and TRBJ1-2; possibly TRBD1 for D (6 bases). The V gene's germline CDR1 is LNHNV and CDR2 YYDKDF (reference sequence). The CDR3 covers 15 residues. The ends were cut back, 5 bases at V and 1 base at J, with 14 bases in the middle. In nucleotides, the CDR3 is TGTGCCACCAGCGGCCAGCGGGGGCGTAACTATGGCTACACCTTC. Protein sequence: CATSGQRGRNYGYTF. Full variable domain (rest looked up from reference TRBV15 and TRBJ1-2): DAMVIQNPRYQVTQFGKPVTLSCSQTLNHNVMYWYQQKSSQAPKLLFHYYDKDFNNEADTPDNFQSRRPNTSFCFLDIRSPGLGDTAMYLCATSGQRGRNYGYTFGSGTRLTVV.

V gene TRBV30 combines with J gene TRBJ2-5, with D tentatively TRBD1 or TRBD2 (6 bases each). The end of the DNA is better explained by TRBJ2-7, so the J call may be wrong. The germline V gene encodes CDR1 GTSNPN and CDR2 SVGIG (reference sequence). The CDR3 is made up of 13 amino acids. CDR3: CAWISGGGYEQYF. CDR3 coding DNA: TGTGCCTGGATTTCAGGAGGGGGGTACGAGCAGTACTTC.

This clonotype was picked up a small number of times. The rearrangement uses TRBV11-2 and TRBJ2-3, with 8 positions matching TRBD1. The CDR3 contains 16 residues. CDR1 is SGHAT, CDR2 FQNNGV, per germline. The V gene end was trimmed by 4 bases and the J gene end by 3 bases; junction bases not matched to a gene: 9. The CDR3 nucleotides read TGTGCCAGCAGCTCCGGACAGGGATCACGTACAGATACGCAGTATTTT. Translation: CASSSGQGSRTDTQYF.

Of note for this clonotype: Given a much more abundant clone one base away, this may be a read error. V gene TRBV9 combines with J gene TRBJ2-5; maybe TRBD2 (6 bases). Trimming removed 4 bases at V and 2 bases at J, with 12 bases between. The CDR3 is 14 residues long. Germline CDR1 reads SGDLS; CDR2 reads YYNGEE. CDR3 in DNA: TGTGCCAGCAGCATGCGGGACCATCAAGAGACCCAGTACTTC. Encoded protein: CASSMRDHQETQYF.

This clonotype was counted ten times or more. This chain joins TRBV7-2 and TRBJ2-7, with D possibly being TRBD1 (6 bases). CDR1 SGHTA and CDR2 FQGNSA come from the germline V gene. This CDR3 is built from 15 residues. Trimming removed 5 bases at V and 1 base at J, with 15 bases between. CDR3 in amino acids: CASSAGRGASYEQYF. Here the CDR3 DNA reads TGTGCCAGCAGCGCGGGCAGGGGAGCTTCCTACGAGCAGTACTTC.

This clonotype occurred a few times. The J gene is TRBJ1-6, the V gene TRBV28, with 8 bases lining up with TRBD1. The germline V gene encodes CDR1 MDHEN and CDR2 SYDVKM. The CDR3 consists of 14 residues. V shed 4 bases and J 14 bases; nucleotides not matched to a gene: 10. In nucleotides, the CDR3 is TGTGCCAGCAGTTCCGGACAGGGCCGGGTAACCCTCCACTTT. Protein product: CASSSGQGRVTLHF.

This sequence joins TRBV6-5 and TRBJ1-1, with a tentative D call TRBD1 (5 bases). The germline V and J ends were trimmed by 2 bases and 4 bases, with 14 bases remaining between them. CDR1 and CDR2 from the germline V gene are MNHEY and SVGAGI. CDR3 length: 15 amino acids. This chain's CDR3 is CASSYPGHVGTEAFF. The CDR3, as DNA: TGTGCCAGCAGTTACCCCGGACACGTGGGCACTGAAGCTTTCTTT.

The V gene is TRBV5-1, the J gene TRBJ1-2; TRBD1 agrees at 12 bases. The CDR3 covers 17 residues. CDR1 and CDR2 (germline): SGHRS, YFSETQ. V trimming: 0 bases; J trimming: 3 bases; junction bases outside the gene matches: 6. CDR3 loop: CASSLDGTGGLDYGYTF. The CDR3 DNA sequence: TGCGCCAGCAGCTTGGACGGGACAGGGGGCTTAGACTATGGCTACACCTTC. The full variable domain, completed using reference TRBV5-1 and TRBJ1-2, is KAGVTQTPRYLIKTRGQQVTLSCSPISGHRSVSWYQQTPGQGLQFLFEYFSETQRNKGNFPGRFSGRQFSNSRSEMNVSTLELGDSALYLCASSLDGTGGLDYGYTFGSGTRLTVV.

This clonotype was observed a handful of times. The chain recombines TRBV5-5 with TRBJ2-7, with TRBD1 matching over 12 bases. CDR1 is SGHKS and CDR2 is YYEKEE in the germline V gene (reference sequence). Trimming took 3 bases from V and 3 from J; bases not matched to a gene: 7. The CDR3 is 16 residues long. The CDR3 reads CASSSTGTGGFYEQYF. CDR3 sequence (DNA): TGTGCCAGCAGCTCAACCGGGACAGGGGGCTTCTACGAGCAGTACTTC.

There are a few counts of this clonotype. V and J are TRBV7-9 and TRBJ2-7; D is perhaps TRBD1 (6 bases). V was cut by 5 bases and J by 5 bases, with 16 bases left in between. The CDR3 is 14 amino acids. In germline, CDR1 is SEHNR, CDR2 FQNEAQ (reference sequence). The CDR3 loop is CASSRTGIGDEQYF. In DNA form, the CDR3 reads TGTGCCAGCAGCCGTACAGGGATCGGGGACGAGCAGTACTTC.

This clonotype was seen a few times. CDR3 nucleotide sequence: TGTGCTATCTCCCGAGGATACTACAATGAGCAGTTCTTC. Its protein is CAISRGYYNEQFF. The chain links TRBV6-2 or TRBV6-3 to TRBJ2-1; D is ambiguous. Germline V gives CDR1 MNHEY, CDR2 SVGEGT. There are 13 residues in the CDR3.

Here the CDR3 DNA reads TGTGCCAGCAGTTTCCCCCCAGCAGGGTCCTACAATGAGCAGTTCTTC. Amino acids: CASSFPPAGSYNEQFF. J is TRBJ2-1 and V is TRBV28; D perhaps matches TRBD1 (5 bases). Per germline, CDR1 MDHEN and CDR2 SYDVKM. V lost 3 bases and J lost 1, with 13 bases in between. CDR3 length: 16 residues.

The chain couples TRBV7-8 to TRBJ1-6; tentatively, D is TRBD1 (6 bases). Trimming stripped 1 base from V and 7 bases from J, with 11 bases between. The length of the CDR3 is 15 residues. Looked up from germline, CDR1 is SGHVS and CDR2 is FQNEAQ. The CDR3 DNA follows: TGTGCCAGCAGCTTAGAGGGGGGGTGGAATTCACCCCTCCACTTT. This codes for CASSLEGGWNSPLHF.

J is TRBJ1-5 and V is TRBV28; no reliable D call. CDR1 is MDHEN, CDR2 SYDVKM, per germline. Trimming stripped 6 bases from V and 9 bases from J, with 12 bases between. CDR3 length: 12 amino acids. The CDR3 reads CASSLDLGPQHF. The CDR3 region has the DNA TGTGCCAGCAGCTTAGACTTGGGGCCCCAGCATTTT.

The sample holds a few counts of this clonotype. J is TRBJ2-4 and V is TRBV6-5, with D perhaps matching TRBD1 (5 bases). The better agreement between TRBJ2-7 and the DNA end casts doubt on the J call. The CDR3 consists of 15 residues. The V gene's germline CDR1 is MNHEY and CDR2 SVGAGI. CDR3 coding DNA: TGTGCCAGCAGGCCCGTTCCCACTTCAGGGAACGAGCAGTACTTC. Encoded protein: CASRPVPTSGNEQYF.

This clonotype was seen repeatedly, ten times or more. This chain links TRBV24-1 with TRBJ2-6, with TRBD2 matching 9 bases. The trim removed 9 bases at V and 3 bases at J, leaving 8 bases unmatched. Germline values: CDR1 KGHDR, CDR2 SFDVKD. The CDR3 extends over 16 amino acids. CDR3 sequence reads: CATGNSGSHGANVLTF. CDR3 in DNA: TGTGCCACCGGAAATAGCGGGAGTCATGGGGCCAACGTCCTGACTTTC.

A few counts support this clonotype. The CDR3: CAWTRTGPYNEQFF. The CDR3 DNA reads TGTGCCTGGACCCGGACAGGACCTTACAATGAGCAGTTCTTC. This chain connects TRBV30 to TRBJ2-1, with 7 bases aligning to TRBD1. The CDR3 has 14 residues. Germline V gene data show CDR1 as GTSNPN and CDR2 as SVGIG (reference sequence). V lost 4 bases, J lost 4 bases, and 7 bases stayed unmatched.

The sample holds many counts of this clonotype. The chain couples TRBV29-1 to TRBJ2-7, with TRBD1 identical over 7 bases. The CDR3 has 12 amino acids. Germline assignment: CDR1 SQVTM and CDR2 ANQGSEA. After removal of 6 bases from V and 0 bases from J, the junction contained 2 bases not matched to a gene. CDR3 amino acids: CSVGQSSYEQYF. The CDR3 nucleotides read TGCAGCGTGGGACAGAGCTCCTACGAGCAGTACTTC.

This clonotype was seen many times. This chain uses TRBV4-3 with TRBJ2-7; D remains ambiguous. Germline values: CDR1 LGHNA, CDR2 YSLEER. The CDR3 is made up of 16 amino acids. V shed 3 bases and J shed 3 bases, with 18 bases lying between them. CDR3 sequence reads: CASSHHIDMSLYEQYF. The DNA of the CDR3 is TGCGCCAGCAGCCATCATATCGACATGAGCCTCTACGAGCAGTACTTC.

In its sample, this clonotype was seen many times. This sequence joins TRBV28 and TRBJ1-2, with TRBD1 as a possible D gene (6 bases). Trimming shortened V by 3 bases and J by 7 bases, and 15 bases separated the two germline ends. The germline V gene has CDR1 MDHEN and CDR2 SYDVKM. This CDR3 has 14 residues. The DNA for the CDR3 is TGTGCCAGCAGTTTCCCGCCCACGGGGGCTGGCTACACCTTC. Protein: CASSFPPTGAGYTF.

The rearrangement links TRBV5-1 to TRBJ2-5, with TRBD1 matching over 11 bases. The DNA end favors TRBJ2-7, so the J call may be wrong. CDR3 length equals 16 residues. Germline assignment: CDR1 SGHRS and CDR2 YFSETQ. The CDR3 DNA reads as TGCGCCAGCGGGTCGGCCCGGGACAGGGGGACCTACGAGCAGTACTTC. This sequence encodes CASGSARDRGTYEQYF.

CDR3 sequence (DNA): TGTGCCAGCAGCTTACCGGGACTAGCGGGCGATGAGCAGTTCTTC. It yields the protein CASSLPGLAGDEQFF. The J gene is TRBJ2-1, the V gene TRBV7-8; 12 nucleotides align to TRBD2. V shed 2 bases, J shed 8 bases, and the junction held 4 bases outside the gene matches. Germline V gives CDR1 SGHVS, CDR2 FQNEAQ. The CDR3 runs 15 residues.

V and J are TRBV6-5 and TRBJ2-1; TRBD2 matches at 9 bases. The CDR3 has 15 residues. In germline, CDR1 is MNHEY, CDR2 SVGAGI. V dropped 0 bases and J dropped 4; count of bases not matched to a gene: 1. CDR3 loop: CASSYSTSGYNEQFF. The CDR3 DNA reads TGTGCCAGCAGTTACTCGACTAGCGGTTACAATGAGCAGTTCTTC.

V is TRBV9 and J is TRBJ2-5, with TRBD2 identical over 8 bases. The J call may be in error: the DNA end matches TRBJ2-7 better. The germline V gene has CDR1 SGDLS and CDR2 YYNGEE. CDR3 length: 14 amino acids. Written as DNA, the CDR3 is TGTGCCAGCAGCGTAAGCGGCGGGGGGTACGAGCAGTACTTC. Residues: CASSVSGGGYEQYF.